The next 16 T cell receptor beta chains were all read from a single sample in a study of OX40 agonist ivuxolimab in advanced cancers. Sequencing used immunoSEQ multiplex PCR; TCRdb keeps in-frame clones, though not all of them. The data contain about 45,000 clones, about 80% of them singletons. The input for sequencing was CD4+ or CD8+ T cells sorted from blood, taken in a trial of the OX40 agonist ivuxolimab. The source of these receptors is an adult with an advanced solid tumor such as melanoma, head and neck, liver or kidney cancer.

This chain connects TRBV19 to TRBJ2-5; 9 bases fit TRBD2. The J call may be in error: the DNA end matches TRBJ2-7 better. The CDR3 covers 14 residues. Germline lookup yields CDR1 LNHDA and CDR2 SQIVND (reference sequence). CDR3 loop: CASSPGLALYEQYF. CDR3 nucleotide sequence: TGTGCCAGTAGTCCGGGACTAGCCCTCTACGAGCAGTACTTC.

The V and J genes are TRBV4-1 and TRBJ2-2; no clear D gene. V shed 3 bases and J shed 6 bases, with 5 bases lying between them. Germline V lookup: CDR1 MGHRA, CDR2 YSYEKL. The CDR3 has 12 amino acids. The CDR3 bases are TGCGCCAGCAGCCATATATCCGGGGAGCTGTTTTTT. Its translation is CASSHISGELFF.

The gene calls are TRBV10-3 and TRBJ1-1, with D perhaps matching TRBD1 (5 bases). Trimming removed 4 bases from V and 4 bases from J, with 22 bases in between. Per germline, CDR1 ENHRY and CDR2 SYGVKD. The CDR3 loop spans 17 amino acids. CDR3 nucleotides: TGTGCCATCAGTGGTGCGTCCCGGGGCAGGGCGGGCACTGAAGCTTTCTTT. As protein: CAISGASRGRAGTEAFF.

The gene calls are TRBV4-2 and TRBJ2-7; possibly TRBD2 for D (6 bases). V gave up 0 bases and J gave up 3 bases, with 15 bases separating them. CDR1 is LGHNA and CDR2 is YNFKEQ in the germline V gene. The CDR3 has 16 amino acids. CDR3 DNA: TGTGCCAGCAGCCAAGAGGAGGGCCTCTCTAACTACGAGCAGTACTTC. Its protein product is CASSQEEGLSNYEQYF.

As regards this clone: One end of the junction varies from germline; a read error may be responsible. The chain has TRBV19 and TRBJ2-7, with 11 bases lining up with TRBD2. CDR1 and CDR2 (germline): LNHDA, SQIVND (reference sequence). The CDR3 is 14 residues long. CDR3 loop: CTSSWTSGSYEQYF. Here the CDR3 DNA reads TGTACCAGTAGCTGGACTAGCGGGTCCTACGAGCAGTACTTC. Supplemented by reference TRBV19 and TRBJ2-7, the full variable domain reads DGGITQSPKYLFRKEGQNVTLSCEQNLNHDAMYWYRQDPGQGLRLIYYSQIVNDFQKGDIAEGYSVSREKKESFPLTVTSAQKNPTAFYLCTSSWTSGSYEQYFGPGTRLTVT.

The genes are TRBV4-3 and TRBJ2-7, with D possibly matching TRBD2 (7 bases). Trimming cost V 1 base and J 6 bases, with 22 bases left between them. The CDR3 runs to 17 residues. Germline V lookup: CDR1 LGHNA, CDR2 YSLEER. This CDR3 is CASSQVWAGASHSEQYF. The CDR3 DNA is TGCGCCAGCAGCCAAGTATGGGCGGGGGCCTCCCATTCCGAGCAGTACTTC.

The CDR3 spells CASSLSQGSYEQYF. The CDR3 bases are TGTGCCAGCAGCTTATCCCAGGGGAGCTACGAGCAGTACTTC. The chain uses TRBV7-3 and TRBJ2-7, with a possible D match to TRBD1 (6 bases). The CDR3 has 14 amino acids. Germline assignment: CDR1 SGHTA and CDR2 FQGTGA. V lost 2 bases to trimming and J lost 3 bases, with 11 bases between them. Full variable domain (rest looked up from reference TRBV7-3 and TRBJ2-7): GAGVSQTPSNKVTEKGKYVELRCDPISGHTALYWYRQSLGQGPEFLIYFQGTGAADDSGLPNDRFFAVRPEGSVSTLKIQRTERGDSAVYLCASSLSQGSYEQYFGPGTRLTVT.

J is TRBJ2-1 and V is TRBV5-1; 8 positions agree with TRBD2. J lost 9 bases, V lost 4 bases, and 12 bases had no gene match. The CDR3 extends over 15 amino acids. The V gene's germline CDR1 is SGHRS and CDR2 YFSETQ. The CDR3 spells CASSPGSGIGSEQFF. CDR3 bases: TGCGCCAGCAGCCCAGGTAGCGGGATTGGGAGTGAGCAGTTCTTC. The whole variable domain, filled in from reference TRBV5-1 and TRBJ2-1, reads KAGVTQTPRYLIKTRGQQVTLSCSPISGHRSVSWYQQTPGQGLQFLFEYFSETQRNKGNFPGRFSGRQFSNSRSEMNVSTLELGDSALYLCASSPGSGIGSEQFFGPGTRLTVL.

V is TRBV2 and J is TRBJ2-7; TRBD2 matches 8 bases. Germline assignment: CDR1 SNHLY and CDR2 FYNNEI. Trimming at V came to 6 bases and at J to 3 bases, leaving 7 bases not matched to a gene. The CDR3 has 14 residues. DNA of the CDR3: TGTGCCAGCAGCAGTAGCGGGGTATTCTACGAGCAGTACTTC. Its translation: CASSSSGVFYEQYF.

The chain uses TRBV4-1 and TRBJ1-1, with TRBD1 matching over 9 bases. CDR3 length: 15 residues. J gave up 11 bases and V 1 base, and 11 bases lay outside the gene matches. The V gene's germline CDR1 is MGHRA and CDR2 YSYEKL. This chain's CDR3 is CASSQVGTGNRWAFF. CDR3 coding DNA: TGCGCCAGCAGCCAAGTCGGGACAGGGAATAGGTGGGCTTTCTTT.

This clone was seen only a few times. The V and J genes are TRBV15 and TRBJ1-1, with D maybe TRBD1 (5 bases). The CDR3 length is 13 residues. V lost 7 bases and J lost 10, with 19 bases in between. The V gene's germline CDR1 is LNHNV and CDR2 YYDKDF (reference sequence). The CDR3 DNA sequence: TGTGCCACCAAAGGGGTCGGGCCGTTTGGAGCTTTCTTT. It yields the protein CATKGVGPFGAFF.

This clone rates as medium-sized. The same CDR3 can be traced to other DNA sequences in this sample. The V and J genes are TRBV6-1 and TRBJ1-2, with 8 bases fitting TRBD1. Germline CDR1 reads MNHNS; CDR2 reads SASEGT. Trimming removed 1 base from V and 1 base from J; junction bases left unmatched: 2. The CDR3 covers 15 residues. The CDR3 spells CASSEGTGINYGYTF. The CDR3 bases are TGTGCCAGCAGTGAAGGGACAGGGATTAACTATGGCTACACCTTC.

This clone ranks as medium-sized. This chain links TRBV7-6 with TRBJ2-2; TRBD2 agrees at 13 bases. CDR1 is SGHVS and CDR2 is FNYEAQ in the germline V gene. The CDR3 covers 18 residues. After removal of 5 bases from V and 1 base from J, the junction contained 7 bases not matched to a gene. CDR3 loop: CASSPVTSGGRNTGELFF. The DNA for the CDR3 is TGTGCCAGCAGCCCTGTGACTAGCGGGGGGAGGAACACCGGGGAGCTGTTTTTT.

This clone has only one observation. V is TRBV7-6 and J is TRBJ2-1; 14 nucleotides line up with TRBD2. This CDR3 is 19 amino acids long. The germline CDR1 and CDR2 sequences are SGHVS and FNYEAQ. V trimming: 1 base; J trimming: 1 base; junction bases outside the gene matches: 6. The DNA of the CDR3 is TGTGCCAGCAGCTTAGTAGGGACTAGCGGGAGCGGATCCTACAATGAGCAGTTCTTC. It yields the protein CASSLVGTSGSGSYNEQFF. The whole variable domain, filled in from reference TRBV7-6 and TRBJ2-1, reads GAGVSQSPRYKVTKRGQDVALRCDPISGHVSLYWYRQALGQGPEFLTYFNYEAQQDKSGLPNDRFSAERPEGSISTLTIQRTEQRDSAMYRCASSLVGTSGSGSYNEQFFGPGTRLTVL.

This clone was recorded a few times. The CDR3 region is CASSLLGLAGGLIYNEQFF. For the CDR3, the DNA is TGTGCCAGCAGCCTACTTGGGCTAGCGGGAGGACTTATTTACAATGAGCAGTTCTTC. The rearrangement joins TRBV7-9 to TRBJ2-1; 11 bases fit TRBD2. The CDR3 is 19 amino acids. In germline, CDR1 is SEHNR, CDR2 FQNEAQ (reference sequence). V lost 5 bases to trimming and J lost 4 bases; unmatched junction nucleotides: 16.

This clone was seen a handful of times. The chain links TRBV5-1 to TRBJ2-7, with 10 positions matching TRBD2. With 0 bases clipped from V and 5 bases from J, the junction kept 11 bases outside the gene matches. This CDR3 is built from 17 residues. Germline lookup yields CDR1 SGHRS and CDR2 YFSETQ. The CDR3 spells CASSLAGLAGGLDEQYF. In DNA form, the CDR3 reads TGCGCCAGCAGCTTGGCCGGTTTAGCGGGGGGCCTGGACGAGCAGTACTTC.